This entry features one T cell receptor (beta chain) sequence. Antigen specificity is unknown. A read error may account for a junction end that differs from germline. Per germline, CDR1 LNHNV and CDR2 YYDKDF (reference sequence). The CDR3 length is 15 residues. This specimen comes from a study of T cells in Graves' hyperthyroidism and ophthalmopathy. Whole-study findings and limits: A model using 13 V-J features told ophthalmopathy apart from stable hyperthyroidism.

Amplified TCR beta CDR3 regions came from RNA transcripts. The HTBI primer set drove a first-round RT-PCR of the TCR CDR3. TCRdb reprocessed the multiplex PCR reads with MiXCR, giving one entry per CDR3 protein. The data show some 570,000 distinct CDR3 sequences, 15% to 20% seen once. With duration under 3 months, ophthalmopathy was active: Clinical Activity Score at least 3, NOSPECS at least 4. Uncontrolled infection, other autoimmune disease, pregnancy and lactation each barred patients from inclusion. Each diagnosis drew on symptoms, thyroxine, TRAb, thyroid ultrasound and orbital computed tomography findings.

The chain links TRBV15 to TRBJ1-4; D ambiguous. This receptor was obtained from a young woman with Graves' ophthalmopathy. The sample consisted of blood. The CDR3 is CATTGITGRNERLFF. The DNA of the CDR3 is TGTGCCACCACCGGGATCACTGGACGGAATGAAAGACTGTTTTTT. The full variable domain, completed using reference TRBV15 and TRBJ1-4, is DAMVIQNPRYQVTQFGKPVTLSCSQTLNHNVMYWYQQKSSQAPKLLFHYYDKDFNNEADTPDNFQSRRPNTSFCFLDIRSPGLGDTAMYLCATTGITGRNERLFFGSGTQLSVL.